One and the same sample provided the 14 T cell receptor beta chains below, sequenced in a study of blood T cell repertoires in COVID-19. Assay: immunoSEQ multiplex PCR; the TCRdb copy retains only in-frame clones and omits some. Among about 220,000 clones listed, 75% to 90% were seen once. The sample taken for sequencing was peripheral blood. The origin of the receptors is a human donor in a cohort sampled during active COVID-19.

The genes are TRBV28 and TRBJ1-5; 8 bases fit TRBD1. The ends lost 5 bases at V and 4 bases at J; junction bases unmatched: 10. Germline lookup yields CDR1 MDHEN and CDR2 SYDVKM. The CDR3 runs to 16 residues. The CDR3 bases are TGTGCCAGCAGTCTACAGGGGGTATGGTCAAATCAGCCCCAGCATTTT. This translates into CASSLQGVWSNQPQHF.

This rearrangement joins TRBV11-1 to TRBJ2-7; tentative D call: TRBD2 (5 bases). This CDR3 is 12 amino acids long. V dropped 3 bases and J dropped 7 bases, with 10 bases sitting between them. Germline CDR1 reads SGHAT; CDR2 reads FQDESV (reference sequence). CDR3: CASSLGEGEQYF. CDR3 bases: TGTGCCAGCAGCTTGGGAGAGGGAGAGCAGTACTTC.

The genes are TRBV24-1 and TRBJ2-2, with 8 bases that match TRBD2. This CDR3 contains 17 residues. The V gene's germline CDR1 is KGHDR and CDR2 SFDVKD. V gave up 4 bases and J gave up 3 bases; unmatched junction bases: 9. This CDR3 is CATSDLGRGGDTGELFF. The CDR3 nucleotides are TGTGCCACCAGTGACCTGGGACGGGGGGGCGACACCGGGGAGCTGTTTTTT.

This CDR3 reads CASSEEVRTRDIQYF. For the CDR3, the DNA is TGTGCCAGCAGCGAGGAAGTTCGGACTAGGGACATTCAGTACTTC. The chain has TRBV9 and TRBJ2-4; TRBD2 agrees at 7 bases. The CDR3 consists of 15 residues. J lost 8 bases, V lost 3 bases, and 11 bases had no gene match. The germline V gene encodes CDR1 SGDLS and CDR2 YYNGEE. The full variable domain, its missing parts supplied by reference TRBV9 and TRBJ2-4, is DSGVTQTPKHLITATGQRVTLRCSPRSGDLSVYWYQQSLDQGLQFLIQYYNGEERAKGNILERFSAQQFPDLHSELNLSSLELGDSALYFCASSEEVRTRDIQYFGAGTRLSVL.

The chain has TRBV4-2 and TRBJ1-1; the D gene is possibly TRBD1 (5 bases). V lost 0 bases to trimming and J lost 1 base, with 12 bases between them. Germline CDR1 is LGHNA and CDR2 is YNFKEQ. This CDR3 comprises 16 residues. For the CDR3, the DNA is TGTGCCAGCAGCCAAGAGGGGCGACATTGGAACACTGAAGCTTTCTTT. Amino acid sequence: CASSQEGRHWNTEAFF.

This clone appeared a few times. The chain joins TRBV24-1 to TRBJ1-2; TRBD1 agrees at 7 bases. CDR1 is KGHDR and CDR2 is SFDVKD in the germline V gene. After removal of 2 bases from V and 4 bases from J, the junction contained 6 bases not matched to a gene. This CDR3 is 15 amino acids long. The CDR3 loop reads CATSDSGGRGYGYTF. The CDR3, as DNA: TGTGCCACCAGTGATTCAGGGGGTCGTGGCTATGGCTACACCTTC.

The chain employs TRBV27 and TRBJ1-6; perhaps TRBD1 as D (5 bases). The germline V and J ends were trimmed by 2 bases and 7 bases, with 9 bases remaining between them. This CDR3 comprises 14 residues. Germline V CDR1 and CDR2: MNHEY, SMNVEV (reference sequence). This CDR3 is CASSLPGHNSPLHF. DNA for the CDR3: TGTGCCAGCAGTTTACCAGGGCACAATTCACCCCTCCACTTT.

The V call is TRBV28, the J call TRBJ1-2; perhaps TRBD1 as D (6 bases). V shed 6 bases and J shed 0 bases, with 11 bases lying between them. Germline values: CDR1 MDHEN, CDR2 SYDVKM. The CDR3 extends over 14 amino acids. Here the CDR3 reads CASRGGGSNYGYTF. CDR3 nucleotide sequence: TGTGCCAGCAGAGGGGGGGGATCTAACTATGGCTACACCTTC.

This clone was seen more than once but under ten times. This specimen includes other DNA sequences encoding the same CDR3. The gene calls are TRBV18 and TRBJ2-2; TRBD2 matches at 9 bases. CDR3 length: 15 residues. Germline CDR1 is KGHSH and CDR2 is LQKENI. With 4 bases clipped from V and 1 base from J, the junction kept 1 base outside the gene matches. The CDR3: CASSRLAENTGELFF. In DNA, the CDR3 is TGTGCCAGCTCACGACTAGCGGAGAACACCGGGGAGCTGTTTTTT. Full variable domain (missing parts from reference TRBV18 and TRBJ2-2): NAGVMQNPRHLVRRRGQEARLRCSPMKGHSHVYWYRQLPEEGLKFMVYLQKENIIDESGMPKERFSAEFPKEGPSILRIQQVVRGDSAAYFCASSRLAENTGELFFGEGSRLTVL.

The chain combines TRBV11-2 with TRBJ2-7; D is undetermined. With 5 bases removed from V and 2 bases from J, the gap between germline ends came to 10 bases. The CDR3 covers 13 residues. CDR1 and CDR2 from the germline V gene are SGHAT and FQNNGV. The CDR3 protein is CASSRDFTYEQYF. CDR3 nucleotide sequence: TGTGCCAGCAGCCGCGACTTTACCTACGAGCAGTACTTC.

The rearrangement links TRBV9 to TRBJ1-6; D is uncertain. The germline gives CDR1 SGDLS, CDR2 YYNGEE. This CDR3 is built from 15 residues. V was cut by 0 bases and J by 7 bases, with 11 bases left in between. CDR3 bases: TGTGCCAGCAGCGTAGGTGCAGGTCGAAATTCACCCCTCCACTTT. It is translated as CASSVGAGRNSPLHF.

The V gene is TRBV19, the J gene TRBJ1-3; 8 bases match TRBD1. The ends lost 6 bases at V and 1 base at J; junction bases unmatched: 2. CDR3 length: 14 residues. Germline assignment: CDR1 LNHDA and CDR2 SQIVND (reference sequence). CDR3 bases: TGTGCCAGTAGGAGACAGGGGTCTGGAAACACCATATATTTT. This codes for CASRRQGSGNTIYF.

This chain links TRBV18 with TRBJ1-1; no clear D gene. With 10 bases removed from V and 6 bases from J, the gap between germline ends came to 18 bases. Per the germline V gene, CDR1 is KGHSH and CDR2 is LQKENI. The CDR3 consists of 13 residues. CDR3 in DNA: TGTGCCACCCTCCCCCGCTCGAGGGCTGAAGCTTTCTTT. This translates into CATLPRSRAEAFF.

The chain combines TRBV9 with TRBJ2-7, with 11 bases aligning to TRBD2. This CDR3 is 15 amino acids long. The germline CDR1 and CDR2 sequences are SGDLS and YYNGEE. Unmatched junction bases numbered 4, after V lost 3 bases and J lost 2 bases. CDR3 residues: CASSEGLAVTYEQYF. CDR3 bases: TGTGCCAGCAGCGAGGGACTAGCGGTTACCTACGAGCAGTACTTC.